Below are 9 T cell receptor beta chains sequenced from a single sample in a study of regulatory T cells in long-lasting Graves disease. Construction of the TCR beta libraries employed iRepertoire HTBI primers in conjunction with Arm-PCR of CDR3 regions. TCRdb re-called the multiplex PCR reads with MiXCR, one entry per CDR3 protein. Seen here are approximately 470,000 distinct CDR3 sequences, around 15% observed once, and the top ten hold 10% to 15%. Time point specified: newly diagnosed GD, antithyroid drugs for less than 3 months. Scientists built the TCR library using RNA that was extracted from PBMCs. These records were also assigned to another study, of T cells in Graves' hyperthyroidism and ophthalmopathy.

The sequencing used peripheral blood mononuclear cells (PBMCs), collected at new diagnosis, from a patient treated with antithyroid drugs. The source of these receptors is a man aged 40-50 years with Graves disease.

Ten or more counts support this clonotype. The chain is built from TRBV20-1 and TRBJ2-3; D is undetermined. CDR1 DFQATT and CDR2 SNEGSKA come from the germline V gene (reference sequence). The CDR3 totals 11 residues. Trimming took 3 bases from V and 3 from J, leaving 4 bases between them. This CDR3 is CSARKTDTQYF. CDR3 nucleotides: TGCAGTGCTAGGAAAACAGATACGCAGTATTTT.

There are many counts of this clonotype. CDR3 DNA sequence: TGTGCCAGCAACCCGGACAGTACCGACTACGAGCAGTACTTC. Translating gives CASNPDSTDYEQYF. This sequence joins TRBV2 and TRBJ2-7; possibly TRBD1 for D (6 bases). The germline V gene has CDR1 SNHLY and CDR2 FYNNEI. The CDR3 is 14 amino acids. Trimming took off 7 bases at V and 3 bases at J, with 16 bases between the two ends.

The table lists this clonotype with many counts. This chain joins TRBV5-1 and TRBJ2-1; 10 bases align to TRBD1. From germline, CDR1 is SGHRS and CDR2 YFSETQ. The J segment lost 3 bases and the V segment lost 4 bases, leaving 4 bases of the junction unmatched. This CDR3 region has 15 residues. The CDR3 nucleotides read TGCGCCAGCAGCCTCTGGACAGGGGGCTACAATGAGCAGTTCTTC. It yields the protein CASSLWTGGYNEQFF.

This clonotype was counted at least ten times. V is TRBV24-1 and J is TRBJ2-5; the match to TRBD2 covers 7 bases. This CDR3 region has 15 residues. J gave up 1 base and V 9 bases, and 10 bases lay outside the gene matches. From germline, CDR1 is KGHDR and CDR2 SFDVKD. This CDR3 reads CATGPNPGGQETQYF. The CDR3 DNA follows: TGTGCCACCGGACCCAATCCGGGGGGCCAAGAGACCCAGTACTTC.

The V call is TRBV19, the J call TRBJ1-1; 7 nucleotides line up with TRBD1. CDR3 length: 15 residues. The ends lost 4 bases at V and 0 bases at J; junction bases unmatched: 5. CDR1 LNHDA and CDR2 SQIVND come from the germline V gene (reference sequence). The CDR3 is CASSTPDRVNTEAFF. CDR3 DNA sequence: TGTGCCAGTAGTACACCCGACAGGGTGAACACTGAAGCTTTCTTT.

This clonotype was recorded many times. The chain couples TRBV2 to TRBJ2-7; D assignment may be TRBD1 or TRBD2 (5 bases each). V lost 3 bases to trimming and J lost 2 bases, with 14 bases between them. The germline V gene has CDR1 SNHLY and CDR2 FYNNEI. CDR3 length: 15 amino acids. The CDR3 loop is CASSDGSGRTYEQYF. The CDR3 nucleotides read TGTGCCAGCAGTGATGGGTCGGGACGGACCTACGAGCAGTACTTC.

This clonotype was found many times. The chain joins TRBV11-2 to TRBJ2-7; maybe TRBD2 (7 bases). The V gene lost 5 bases and the J gene lost 2 bases, with 13 bases spanning the gap. Germline values: CDR1 SGHAT, CDR2 FQNNGV. The CDR3 length is 14 residues. CDR3 loop: CASSTREGAYEQYF. The CDR3 bases are TGTGCCAGCAGCACGAGGGAGGGGGCCTACGAGCAGTACTTC.

This clonotype was found a few times. The chain couples TRBV27 to TRBJ1-1, with a tentative D call TRBD1 (5 bases). Trimming shortened V by 3 bases and J by 1 base, and 9 bases separated the two germline ends. The CDR3 spans 14 residues. Germline CDR1 reads MNHEY; CDR2 reads SMNVEV (reference sequence). DNA for the CDR3: TGTGCCAGCAGTTTTTACGGGGGGAACACTGAAGCTTTCTTT. It encodes CASSFYGGNTEAFF.

There are many counts of this clonotype. The J gene is TRBJ2-7, the V gene TRBV7-9; 7 bases fit TRBD1. The CDR3 is 15 amino acids. Trimming removed 0 bases from V and 7 bases from J; junction bases left unmatched: 9. The V gene's germline CDR1 is SEHNR and CDR2 FQNEAQ (reference sequence). CDR3 amino acids: CASSLAGTALGEQYF. The CDR3 DNA reads as TGTGCCAGCAGCTTAGCCGGGACAGCGCTTGGGGAGCAGTACTTC.